One sample yielded the 20 T cell receptor beta chains listed below, sequenced in a study of blood T cell repertoires in COVID-19. The data were produced by immunoSEQ multiplex PCR, yet TCRdb's version contains in-frame clones alone and is incomplete. The sample lists approximately 60,000 clones, over 70% occurring once. Sample: peripheral blood. These receptors originate from a man aged 55-75 years with acute or convalescent COVID-19.

The chain has TRBV7-6 and TRBJ2-1; the match to TRBD1 covers 8 bases. The length of the CDR3 is 17 residues. Germline trimming cut 3 bases from V and 5 bases from J; bases unmatched to any gene: 12. The germline V gene has CDR1 SGHVS and CDR2 FNYEAQ. DNA for the CDR3: TGTGCCAGCAGCTTGAAAGCCGGGACAGGCATGAACAATGAGCAGTTCTTC. It yields the protein CASSLKAGTGMNNEQFF.

The V and J genes are TRBV9 and TRBJ2-1; 9 bases are shared with TRBD1. With V trimmed by 3 bases and J by 3 bases, 4 bases remained unmatched. The CDR3 covers 15 residues. Germline V gene data show CDR1 as SGDLS and CDR2 as YYNGEE. The CDR3 here is CASSARDRDYNEQFF. In DNA, the CDR3 is TGTGCCAGCAGCGCCCGGGACAGGGACTACAATGAGCAGTTCTTC.

CDR3 amino acids: CASSHKPGQLISPLHF. CDR3 in DNA: TGTGCCAGTAGCCACAAACCGGGACAGTTAATTTCACCCCTCCACTTT. The genes are TRBV19 and TRBJ1-6; TRBD1 agrees at 7 bases. Trimming removed 6 bases from V and 9 bases from J; junction bases left unmatched: 14. The V gene's germline CDR1 is LNHDA and CDR2 SQIVND (reference sequence). This CDR3 has 16 residues.

The chain joins TRBV9 to TRBJ1-3; 10 nucleotides line up with TRBD1. This CDR3 spans 15 amino acids. Germline CDR1 SGDLS, CDR2 YYNGEE. V shed 5 bases and J 2 bases; nucleotides not matched to a gene: 4. Written as DNA, the CDR3 is TGTGCCAGCAGTTCGACAGGGGGCACTGGAAACACCATATATTTT. Translation gives CASSSTGGTGNTIYF.

CDR3 amino acids: CASSLGVGANTEAFF. The CDR3 DNA sequence: TGCGCCAGCAGCTTGGGTGTAGGGGCCAACACTGAAGCTTTCTTT. This sequence joins TRBV5-1 and TRBJ1-1, with D perhaps TRBD1 (5 bases). Germline CDR1 SGHRS, CDR2 YFSETQ. V gave up 0 bases and J gave up 2 bases, with 11 bases separating them. The CDR3 consists of 15 residues.

This clone was recorded a few times. The CDR3 loop reads CASSVPSGGVETQYF. CDR3 bases: TGTGCCAGCAGCGTTCCCAGCGGGGGGGTGGAGACCCAGTACTTC. The chain links TRBV9 to TRBJ2-5, with 10 bases fitting TRBD2. CDR1 is SGDLS, CDR2 YYNGEE, per germline. V dropped 2 bases and J dropped 5; count of bases not matched to a gene: 6. The CDR3 extends over 15 amino acids.

This clone was seen only once. The gene calls are TRBV24-1 and TRBJ1-2, with D maybe TRBD1 (6 bases). The CDR3 has 13 amino acids. The germline V gene has CDR1 KGHDR and CDR2 SFDVKD. The ends were cut back, 6 bases at V and 5 bases at J, with 12 bases in the middle. This CDR3 is CATSPGEFYGYTF. The CDR3, as DNA: TGTGCCACCAGTCCAGGGGAATTTTATGGCTACACCTTC.

This clone was detected once. The gene calls are TRBV28 and TRBJ2-3, with D possibly matching TRBD2 (5 bases). Deletions cut 4 bases from V and 1 base from J, with 12 bases between. Germline V gene data show CDR1 as MDHEN and CDR2 as SYDVKM. The CDR3 consists of 15 residues. CDR3 DNA: TGTGCCAGCAGTTCGGACGACGGGGGCACAGATACGCAGTATTTT. It translates to CASSSDDGGTDTQYF.

The chain couples TRBV7-9 to TRBJ1-6; TRBD1 aligns across 9 bases. CDR1 is SEHNR and CDR2 is FQNEAQ in the germline V gene (reference sequence). The CDR3 covers 17 residues. Trimming removed 0 bases from V and 6 bases from J; junction bases left unmatched: 6. The CDR3 bases are TGTGCCAGCAGCTTAGCGGTCGGGACAGGGACTAATTCACCCCTCCACTTT. Translated, it gives CASSLAVGTGTNSPLHF.

By proportion, this clone is medium-sized (0.01 to 0.1%). The rearrangement joins TRBV7-9 to TRBJ1-6, with D hard to call. Germline V CDR1 and CDR2: SEHNR, FQNEAQ (reference sequence). The CDR3 extends over 12 amino acids. V was clipped by 4 bases and J by 7 bases, with 5 bases between them. The CDR3 protein is CASSYSNSPLHF. The CDR3 nucleotides are TGTGCCAGCAGCTATAGCAATTCACCCCTCCACTTT.

This chain links TRBV20-1 with TRBJ2-5, with no clear D. This CDR3 is 11 amino acids long. The germline CDR1 and CDR2 sequences are DFQATT and SNEGSKA (reference sequence). V lost 5 bases and J 4 bases, leaving 8 bases between the germline ends. CDR3 in DNA: TGCAGTGCTGAGCCCCGAGAGACCCAGTACTTC. It codes for CSAEPRETQYF.

This CDR3 is CSARHNSEAFF. CDR3 DNA sequence: TGCAGTGCTCGTCATAACTCTGAAGCTTTCTTT. The chain recombines TRBV20-1 with TRBJ1-1; D gene ambiguous. The CDR3 length is 11 residues. Trimming removed 5 bases from V and 6 bases from J, with 10 bases in between. Germline V lookup: CDR1 DFQATT, CDR2 SNEGSKA (reference sequence).

This clone was counted between two and nine times. The chain employs TRBV6-5 and TRBJ1-5; perhaps TRBD1 as D (5 bases). Germline-derived CDR1 and CDR2 are MNHEY and SVGAGI. The germline V and J ends were trimmed by 7 bases and 6 bases, with 19 bases remaining between them. The CDR3 extends over 15 amino acids. CDR3 nucleotides: TGTGCCAGCACTCGAGGAGAGGTGGGGCCTCAGCCCCAGCATTTT. It encodes CASTRGEVGPQPQHF.

In DNA, the CDR3 is TGTGCCAGCAGCTCGTTATATGGCTACACCTTC. Its protein is CASSSLYGYTF. The rearrangement uses TRBV7-2 and TRBJ1-2, with D unclear. This CDR3 is 11 amino acids long. V was clipped by 4 bases and J by 5 bases, with 5 bases between them. The V gene's germline CDR1 is SGHTA and CDR2 FQGNSA.

This clone was seen a single time. The genes are TRBV30 and TRBJ1-1; unclear D gene. V dropped 2 bases and J dropped 10 bases, with 11 bases sitting between them. Germline lookup yields CDR1 GTSNPN and CDR2 SVGIG (reference sequence). The CDR3 loop spans 11 amino acids. CDR3 amino acids: CAWSIMAGAFF. The CDR3 DNA reads TGTGCCTGGAGTATTATGGCGGGAGCTTTCTTT.

The CDR3 DNA follows: TGTGCCAGCAGCTCGCAGGGGAACCAGCCCCAGCATTTT. Encoded protein: CASSSQGNQPQHF. The chain is built from TRBV5-5 and TRBJ1-5; tentative D call: TRBD1 (6 bases). Trimming took 3 bases from V and 7 from J, leaving 11 bases between them. CDR3 length: 13 residues. Germline V CDR1 and CDR2: SGHKS, YYEKEE (reference sequence).

The chain carries TRBV18 and TRBJ1-1; D is uncertain. Germline V gene sequence: CDR1 KGHSH, CDR2 LQKENI. Trimming stripped 1 base from V and 3 bases from J, with 6 bases between. The CDR3 totals 13 residues. CDR3 in amino acids: CASSPLADTEAFF. Here the CDR3 DNA reads TGTGCCAGCTCACCACTCGCGGACACTGAAGCTTTCTTT.

V gene TRBV24-1 combines with J gene TRBJ1-2; D is perhaps TRBD1 (5 bases). The ends were cut back, 3 bases at V and 8 bases at J, with 18 bases in the middle. CDR3 size: 15 residues. Germline-derived CDR1 and CDR2 are KGHDR and SFDVKD. The CDR3 DNA reads TGTGCCACCAGTGATGACAGACAAACCTTTCGGGGCTACACCTTC. Amino acids: CATSDDRQTFRGYTF.

The rearrangement links TRBV7-3 to TRBJ2-2, with 11 bases matching TRBD2. There are 16 residues in the CDR3. V shed 5 bases, J shed 4 bases, and the junction held 6 bases outside the gene matches. Germline V gene lookup returns CDR1 SGHTA and CDR2 FQGTGA. The CDR3 spells CASSTSGGYGTGELFF. The CDR3 DNA reads as TGTGCCAGCAGCACTAGCGGGGGTTACGGCACCGGGGAGCTGTTTTTT. Full variable domain (missing parts from reference TRBV7-3 and TRBJ2-2): GAGVSQTPSNKVTEKGKYVELRCDPISGHTALYWYRQSLGQGPEFLIYFQGTGAADDSGLPNDRFFAVRPEGSVSTLKIQRTERGDSAVYLCASSTSGGYGTGELFFGEGSRLTVL.

The chain links TRBV19 to TRBJ2-1, with 11 bases aligning to TRBD1. Per germline, CDR1 LNHDA and CDR2 SQIVND (reference sequence). CDR3 length equals 15 residues. The V and J ends lost 1 base and 6 bases, in that order; junction bases with no gene match: 2. The CDR3 DNA follows: TGTGCCAGTAGTATAGCCGGGACAGGGGGCAATGAGCAGTTCTTC. Amino acids: CASSIAGTGGNEQFF.